This T cell receptor (beta chain) was recovered during a study of CD8+ T cells in alopecia areata. RNA was isolated and reverse transcribed to cDNA, the sequencing template. Data came from immunoSEQ multiplex PCR; TCRdb stores just in-frame clones and leaves some out. The data contain about 140,000 clones, 55% of them singletons. As for this clone: No antigen is known for it.

Regarding the study as a whole: Scalp sample sequencing also detects resident alphabeta T cells of normal skin. The study found higher clonality in lesional than normal scalp, especially in alopecia totalis/universalis. Mouse data revealed clearer TCR sharing than patient data did, a gap possibly tied to HLA.

This CDR3 is built from 15 residues. Germline loops: CDR1 MNHEY, CDR2 SVGAGI. Trimming cost V 2 bases and J 7 bases, with 18 bases left between them. The researchers isolated CD4+ and CD8+ T cells from PBMCs by sorting. The clonotype was recovered from a human donor in good health. The chain is built from TRBV6-5 and TRBJ2-7; perhaps TRBD2 as D (6 bases). The sequenced material came from CD4+ T cells sorted from blood. CDR3 nucleotides: TGTGCCAGCAGTTACCAGGGACTGATTTCTGGGGAGCAGTACTTC. Protein product: CASSYQGLISGEQYF.